This T cell receptor beta chain is drawn from a study of a mutant IDH1 vaccine in newly diagnosed glioma (dated by TCRdb to about 2021). A note on the overall study: Of the 30 to 35 patients who were treated, about 60% were male and roughly 40% were female, and the mean age was about 40 years. Prior to enrollment, patients had been given standard therapy consisting of radiotherapy alone, temozolomide alone, or radiochemotherapy with temozolomide, with the combination given to most patients. Peripheral blood samples were drawn at six visits, namely V03 (baseline), V05, V07, V10, V12 and V13. For exploratory analyses, longitudinal TCRB deep sequencing was carried out in around 26 treated patients wherever samples were available. What the work shows at the level of the full study, not this receptor alone: Immune responses induced by the vaccine were seen in approximately 93% of patients across multiple MHC alleles. The authors noted that analyses of patient blood samples could not be reproduced because of sample limitations. Availability determined which PBMC samples were chosen for TCRB deep sequencing. Pseudoprogression appeared unrelated to alterations in the top peripheral T cell clonotypes detected by TCRB sequencing.

This specimen's time point label, per the study, means: baseline, week 1 (first vaccination visit). This sample's treatment or condition label indicates: pre-vaccination baseline after standard-of-care therapy. Newly diagnosed WHO grade 3 or 4 IDH1-mutant astrocytomas showing loss of nuclear ATRX were present in the donors. The samples were drawn from NOA16, a multicentre, single-arm, open-label phase I trial in Germany that tested a mutant IDH1 peptide vaccine in humans for the first time. Visit V03 blood draws served as the baseline sample for immunogenicity testing. Genomic DNA for TCRB sequencing was extracted from EDTA blood using the DNeasy Blood and Tissue Kit. The protocol used for the library was the immunoSEQ multiplex PCR assay. Rearranged TCR beta chain sequences were amplified using the hsTCRB Kit according to the manufacturer's protocol. An Illumina MiSeq was used to sequence the TCRB libraries. The original pipeline was this. The proprietary platform of the kit vendor was used for demultiplexing, trimming and gene mapping. Sourced from immuneACCESS, this table was stored by TCRdb with only in-frame sequences that have V and J called. A share of the clones is absent; for the studies checked, an unresolved V gene accounts for under half, and the remainder has no known explanation. V, J and clone size derive from that table, while D and trimming were established from the DNA sequence. This sample gives about 67,000 clones in total; about four fifths of them show up just once. Together, the top ten hold 4.6% of the sample.

CDR1 and CDR2, per the germline V gene (reference sequence), are LNHDA and SQIVND. The trim is 8 bases for V and 0 bases for J, with a gap of 7 bases between the germline ends. The CDR3 has 12 amino acids, counting the end cysteine and phenylalanine. Here the CDR3 DNA is all that survives: 36 bases in frame from base 1. This clone was detected only once. Its antigen has not been determined. Base qualities are not recorded, but no much larger clone differs from it by a single base. Sequences were derived from peripheral blood mononuclear cells (PBMCs), sampled from a glioma patient treated with radiotherapy, temozolomide or both. This TCR came from a woman between 18 and 29 years old with glioma. Some clones in this sample may be carry-over from other donors' samples. This chain joins TRBV19 to TRBJ1-2; the D segment cannot be called with confidence. The nucleotide sequence reads as follows: TGTGCCAGTTCGGAAGCTAACTATGGCTACACCTTC. This codes for CASSEANYGYTF.